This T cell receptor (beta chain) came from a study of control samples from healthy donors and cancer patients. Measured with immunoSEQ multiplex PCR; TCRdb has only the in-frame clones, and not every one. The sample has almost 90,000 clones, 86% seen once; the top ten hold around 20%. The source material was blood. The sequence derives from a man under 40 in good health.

The CDR3 DNA reads TGTGCCAGCAGTACCCGGACAGGCAAGGGACGGTTTGACAATCAGCCCCAGCATTTT. Translating it yields CASSTRTGKGRFDNQPQHF. The chain recombines TRBV27 with TRBJ1-5, with TRBD1 matching over 7 bases. V trimming: 5 bases; J trimming: 3 bases; junction bases outside the gene matches: 19. The CDR3 extends over 19 amino acids. Germline values: CDR1 MNHEY, CDR2 SMNVEV (reference sequence).